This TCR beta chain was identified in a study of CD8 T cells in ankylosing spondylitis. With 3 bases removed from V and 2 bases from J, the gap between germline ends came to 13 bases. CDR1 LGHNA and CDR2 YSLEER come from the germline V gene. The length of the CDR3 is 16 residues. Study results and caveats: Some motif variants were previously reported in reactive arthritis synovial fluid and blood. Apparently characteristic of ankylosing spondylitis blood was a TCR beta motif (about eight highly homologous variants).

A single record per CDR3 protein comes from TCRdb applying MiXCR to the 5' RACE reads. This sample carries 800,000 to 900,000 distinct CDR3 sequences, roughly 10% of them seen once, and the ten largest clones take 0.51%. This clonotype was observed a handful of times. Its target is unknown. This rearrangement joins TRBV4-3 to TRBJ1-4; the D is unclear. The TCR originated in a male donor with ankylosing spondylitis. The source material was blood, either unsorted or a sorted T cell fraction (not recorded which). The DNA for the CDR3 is TGCGCCAGCAGCCACGTAAAGCGGGATACTAATGAAAAACTGTTTTTT. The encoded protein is CASSHVKRDTNEKLFF.